This T cell receptor beta chain originates from a study of control samples from healthy donors and cancer patients. This CDR3 is 15 amino acids long. J gave up 10 bases and V 2 bases, and 6 bases lay outside the gene matches. Germline V lookup: CDR1 KGHSH, CDR2 LQKENI. The repertoire was sequenced with immunoSEQ multiplex PCR; TCRdb's copy has only in-frame clones and lacks some. The sample lists around 250,000 clones; about four fifths were seen once. The rearrangement joins TRBV18 to TRBJ1-6, with 9 positions matching TRBD1. The clonotype comes from a woman aged 60 to 75 with lung cancer. The sequencing input was PBMCs. CDR3 bases: TGTGCCAGCTCACCAGGGACAGGGAGGATGTCACCCCTCCACTTT. Translating it yields CASSPGTGRMSPLHF.